Included here is one TCR beta chain sequence, with context. This clone showed up just once. Its antigen is unknown. Within one base of it there is no much larger clone, and no base qualities were kept. TCRbeta CDR3 regions were amplified from genomic DNA using the immunoSEQ Assay, a bias-controlled multiplex PCR. From the authors' description of their analysis: The number of nucleated cells in each sample was estimated from the amplification of reference gene primers within the assay. Sequence reads were collapsed and filtered to measure the absolute abundance of every unique TCRbeta CDR3 rearrangement. For each sample, productive Simpson clonality was calculated as the square root of Simpson's diversity index across productive rearrangements. Here the immuneACCESS table is served through TCRdb, limited to in-frame sequences with V and J called. Missing clones are a known gap in these copies; in checked studies unresolved V genes cover under half, and the rest lacks a known reason. V, J and clone size are taken as reported in that table, and D and trimming were inferred from the DNA itself. A total of over 150,000 clones appear in this sample, about 83% of them only once. The biggest ten clones account for about 12% of the sample.

This entry comes from a study of blood T cell repertoires in COVID-19 (dated by TCRdb to about 2020). Some background on the complete study: Samples from collaborators originated in the United States, Italy and Spain and spanned both the acute and convalescent phases of COVID-19. HLA class I and class II types, where available, came from metadata supplied by the sample provider rather than from assay-based typing. The material from the prospective study consisted of cDNA or gDNA derived from T cells, B-cell-depleted T cells, or PBMCs. The repertoires were made available in a free public database intended to serve as a resource for research on the immune response to SARS-CoV-2. The sample metadata nearly always contained a de-identified subject ID, COVID-19 status, age in years and sex. The samples were drawn from two sources: the first 160 participants of the ongoing ImmuneRACE study, and 1,254 subjects contributed by 6 global collaborators. The dataset comprised deeply sampled blood TCRbeta repertoires from subjects exposed to, actively infected with, or recovered from COVID-19.

Results and caveats for the whole study, not just this receptor: The amount of clinical and demographic metadata varied by source and participant and was provided uncurated.

In Seattle, one collaborating source enrolled patients while the infection was active and tracked those patients longitudinally over the course of disease. Each collaborating institution followed its own protocols to collect whole blood in K2EDTA tubes. For TCRbeta analysis, collaborators shipped samples as frozen whole blood, isolated PBMCs, or DNA extracted from either of those sample types. CDR1 is given as SGHRS and CDR2 as YFSETQ, both from the germline V gene. V gives up 1 base and J gives up 1 base, and the segment between their germline ends measures 8 bases. The CDR3 goes from the cysteine to the phenylalanine over 14 residues. The CDR3 DNA has 42 bases and is translated from base 1.

The chain was built from TRBV5-1 and TRBJ2-5, and the D gene may be TRBD2, 5 bases matching. The sequenced sample consisted of peripheral blood. This TCR was recovered from an older woman with COVID-19, enrolled during active disease. CDR3 protein: CASSLSGLQETQYF. The bases are TGCGCCAGCAGCTTGAGCGGCCTCCAAGAGACCCAGTACTTC.